This paragraph covers one TCR beta chain sequence. The sample originates from a study of identical twins. A single record per CDR3 protein comes from TCRdb applying MiXCR to the 5' RACE reads. Here the sample spans around 960,000 distinct CDR3 sequences, around an eighth being singletons. These data were also filed under a second study, of yellow fever vaccine responses in identical twins.

The sequence derives from a woman between 18 and 29 years old in good health. Sequenced: PBMCs.

CDR3 in amino acids: CASSFREIGEAFF. The CDR3 coding sequence is TGTGCCAGCAGCTTCCGTGAAATAGGTGAAGCTTTCTTT. The rearrangement uses TRBV7-9 and TRBJ1-1, with D hard to call. The V end lost 3 bases, the J end lost 7 bases, and 12 bases lay between the germline ends. The CDR3 spans 13 residues. The germline V gene encodes CDR1 SEHNR and CDR2 FQNEAQ (reference sequence).